This T cell receptor (beta chain) was profiled in a study of cytomegalovirus exposure and HLA in healthy donors. In the PCR, 60 Vbeta and 13 Jbeta primers were used. The assay was immunoSEQ multiplex PCR, and TCRdb's table has in-frame clones only and misses some. This table holds about 67,000 clones, 60% to 80% found once. Study-wide results and limits: Being productive about 87% or about 30% of the time was typical of most TCR beta V segments in an earlier analysis.

To note about this clone: The antigen is unknown. At one boundary the junction diverges from the germline segment, which might be a read error.

Sequencing was done on a sample of PBMCs. This sequence was found in a man between 60 and 70 years old in good health and CMV-seropositive.

The CDR3 region has the DNA TGTGCCAGCAGCTTTCCGGGACAGGGGGCCCTTTCATTT. The encoded protein is CASSFPGQGALSF. This sequence joins TRBV7-9 and TRBJ1-1; 12 bases line up with TRBD1. Germline-derived CDR1 and CDR2 are SEHNR and FQNEAQ (reference sequence). The CDR3 totals 13 residues.